Listed here are 5 T cell receptor beta chains from one sample, sequenced in a study of shared clonotypes between healthy human individuals. As defined, naive CD8 cells were CD45RO-negative and positively selected for CCR7, with terminally differentiated effector memory CD45RA+ cells excluded. Profiling relied on immunoSEQ multiplex PCR, and the TCRdb table lists in-frame clones only, not all of them. The top ten clones hold 1% to 1.5% of a sample with 1.5 million to 2.5 million clones, less than 95% of them seen once. Sequencing input: naive CD8+ T cells sorted from blood. These receptors all come from a man aged 18 to 30 in good health.

The chain joins TRBV4-3 to TRBJ2-5; 10 bases match TRBD2. This CDR3 has 18 amino acids. Trimming at V came to 1 base and at J to 3 bases, leaving 11 bases not matched to a gene. The V gene's germline CDR1 is LGHNA and CDR2 YSLEER. In DNA, the CDR3 is TGCGCCAGCAGCCAAGTTTGGGGGGCTAGCGGGGGTAAAGAGACCCAGTACTTC. It yields the protein CASSQVWGASGGKETQYF.

The rearrangement uses TRBV6-1 and TRBJ1-2, with 7 bases matching TRBD1. Germline CDR1 MNHNS, CDR2 SASEGT. J was trimmed by 0 bases and V by 2 bases; bases with no gene match: 6. There are 16 residues in the CDR3. DNA of the CDR3: TGTGCCAGCAGTGAATGGAAGGGGGCGTCTAACTATGGCTACACCTTC. This encodes CASSEWKGASNYGYTF.

This clone was seen just once. The V gene is TRBV5-1, the J gene TRBJ1-1; the match to TRBD1 covers 7 bases. CDR3 length equals 16 residues. The germline V gene encodes CDR1 SGHRS and CDR2 YFSETQ. J gave up 1 base and V 0 bases, and 6 bases lay outside the gene matches. CDR3 amino acids: CASSLAAGGANTEAFF. For the CDR3, the DNA is TGCGCCAGCAGCTTGGCCGCAGGGGGGGCGAACACTGAAGCTTTCTTT.

DNA of the CDR3: TGTGCCAGCAGCGACCCGGGACTAGGCACAGATACGCAGTATTTT. It is translated as CASSDPGLGTDTQYF. The chain couples TRBV9 to TRBJ2-3, with 8 bases lining up with TRBD2. The CDR3 is 15 residues long. Germline values: CDR1 SGDLS, CDR2 YYNGEE. V shed 3 bases, J shed 1 base, and the junction held 4 bases outside the gene matches.

The rearrangement links TRBV7-9 to TRBJ2-3, with no clear D. Trimming took off 1 base at V and 2 bases at J, with 10 bases between the two ends. This CDR3 contains 15 residues. Germline values: CDR1 SEHNR, CDR2 FQNEAQ (reference sequence). CDR3 region: CASSLVGGYTDTQYF. The DNA for the CDR3 is TGTGCCAGCAGCTTAGTCGGCGGCTACACAGATACGCAGTATTTT.